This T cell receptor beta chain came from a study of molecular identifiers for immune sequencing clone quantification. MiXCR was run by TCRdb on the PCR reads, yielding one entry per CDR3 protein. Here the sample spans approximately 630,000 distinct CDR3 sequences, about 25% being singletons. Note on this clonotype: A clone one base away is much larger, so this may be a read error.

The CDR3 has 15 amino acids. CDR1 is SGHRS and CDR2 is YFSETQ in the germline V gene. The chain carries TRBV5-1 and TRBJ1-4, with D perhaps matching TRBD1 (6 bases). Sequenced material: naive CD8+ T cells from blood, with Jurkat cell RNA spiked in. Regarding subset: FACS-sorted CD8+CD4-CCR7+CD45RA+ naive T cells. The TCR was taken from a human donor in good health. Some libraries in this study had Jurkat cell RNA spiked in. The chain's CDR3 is CASSWGGQLPETLFF. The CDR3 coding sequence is TGCGCCAGCAGCTGGGGAGGACAGCTACCTGAAACACTGTTTTTT. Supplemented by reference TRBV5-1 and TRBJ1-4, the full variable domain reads KAGVTQTPRYLIKTRGQQVTLSCSPISGHRSVSWYQQTPGQGLQFLFEYFSETQRNKGNFPGRFSGRQFSNSRSEMNVSTLELGDSALYLCASSWGGQLPETLFFGSGTQLSVL.